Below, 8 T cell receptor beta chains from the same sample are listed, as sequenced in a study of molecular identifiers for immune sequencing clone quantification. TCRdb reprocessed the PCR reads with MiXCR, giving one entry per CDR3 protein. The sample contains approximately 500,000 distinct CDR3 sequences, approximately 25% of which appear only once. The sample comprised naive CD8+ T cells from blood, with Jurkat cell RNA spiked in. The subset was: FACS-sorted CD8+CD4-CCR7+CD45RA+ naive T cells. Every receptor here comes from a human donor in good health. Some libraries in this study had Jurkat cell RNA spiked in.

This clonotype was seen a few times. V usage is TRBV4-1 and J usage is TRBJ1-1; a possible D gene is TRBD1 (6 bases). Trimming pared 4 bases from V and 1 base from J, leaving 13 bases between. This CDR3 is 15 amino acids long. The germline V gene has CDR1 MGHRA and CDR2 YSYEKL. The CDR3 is CASSPKGGANTEAFF. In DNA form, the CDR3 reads TGCGCCAGCAGCCCAAAGGGGGGGGCGAACACTGAAGCTTTCTTT.

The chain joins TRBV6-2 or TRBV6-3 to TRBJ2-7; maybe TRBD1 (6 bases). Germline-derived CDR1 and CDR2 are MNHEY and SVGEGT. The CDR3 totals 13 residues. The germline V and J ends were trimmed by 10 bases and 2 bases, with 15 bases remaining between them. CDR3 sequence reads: CATEEQGAYEQYF. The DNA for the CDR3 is TGTGCCACGGAGGAACAGGGCGCCTACGAGCAGTACTTC.

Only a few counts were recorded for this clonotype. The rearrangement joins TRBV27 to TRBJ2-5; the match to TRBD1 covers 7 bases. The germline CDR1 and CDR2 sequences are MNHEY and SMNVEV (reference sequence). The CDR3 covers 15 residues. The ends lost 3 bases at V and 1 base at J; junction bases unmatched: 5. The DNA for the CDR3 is TGTGCCAGCAGTTTTTCGACAGGGTCCCAAGAGACCCAGTACTTC. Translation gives CASSFSTGSQETQYF.

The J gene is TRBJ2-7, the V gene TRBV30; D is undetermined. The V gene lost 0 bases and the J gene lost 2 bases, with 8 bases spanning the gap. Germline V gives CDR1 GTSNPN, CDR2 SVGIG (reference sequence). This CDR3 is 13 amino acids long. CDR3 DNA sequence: TGTGCCTGGAGTGTTCGGCTAACCTACGAGCAGTACTTC. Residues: CAWSVRLTYEQYF.

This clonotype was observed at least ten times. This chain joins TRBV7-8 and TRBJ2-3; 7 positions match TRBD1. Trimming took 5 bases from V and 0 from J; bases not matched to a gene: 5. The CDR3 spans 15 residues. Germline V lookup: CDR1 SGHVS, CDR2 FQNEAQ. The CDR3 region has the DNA TGTGCCAGCAGCACCTACAGGGGCAGCACAGATACGCAGTATTTT. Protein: CASSTYRGSTDTQYF.

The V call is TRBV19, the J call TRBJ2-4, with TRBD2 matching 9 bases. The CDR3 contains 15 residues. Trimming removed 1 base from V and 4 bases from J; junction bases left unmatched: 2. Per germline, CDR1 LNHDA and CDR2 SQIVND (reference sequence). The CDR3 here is CASSIGTSGKNIQYF. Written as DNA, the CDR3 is TGTGCCAGTAGTATAGGAACTAGCGGGAAAAACATTCAGTACTTC.

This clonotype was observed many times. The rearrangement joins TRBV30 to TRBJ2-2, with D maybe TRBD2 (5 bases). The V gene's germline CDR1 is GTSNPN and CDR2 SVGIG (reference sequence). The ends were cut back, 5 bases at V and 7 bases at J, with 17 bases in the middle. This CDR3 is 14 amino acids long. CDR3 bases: TGTGCCTGGGCGAGGGAGTCGTTGAACGGGGAGCTGTTTTTT. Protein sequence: CAWARESLNGELFF.

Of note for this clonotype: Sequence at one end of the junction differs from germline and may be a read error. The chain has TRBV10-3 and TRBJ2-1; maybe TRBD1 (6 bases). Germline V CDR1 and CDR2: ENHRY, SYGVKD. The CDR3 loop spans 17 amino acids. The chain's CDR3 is CAVSDVAGEIAYNEQFF. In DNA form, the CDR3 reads TGTGCCGTCAGTGATGTGGCAGGGGAAATAGCCTACAATGAGCAGTTCTTC.